The 2 T cell receptor beta chains listed next were all sequenced from one sample in a study of T cells in Graves' hyperthyroidism and ophthalmopathy. Amplification yielded TCR beta CDR3 regions, with RNA transcripts as the source. TCR CDR3 underwent first-round RT-PCR with the HTBI primer set. In TCRdb, the multiplex PCR reads were re-called with MiXCR into one record per CDR3 protein. The table records about 320,000 distinct CDR3 sequences, approximately 17% of them present only once. Sequenced sample: blood. The receptor set was obtained from a man aged 25 to 40 with Graves' hyperthyroidism.

This clonotype was detected ten times or more. V usage is TRBV12-5 and J usage is TRBJ2-3, with TRBD2 as a possible D gene (6 bases). CDR1 is LGHNT, CDR2 FRNRAP, per germline. There are 15 residues in the CDR3. V lost 4 bases, J lost 7 bases, and 18 bases lay in between. The CDR3 nucleotides read TGTGCTAGTGGTTGGGCCATTGGACTACCCCATACGCAGTATTTT. This codes for CASGWAIGLPHTQYF.

The chain employs TRBV7-9 and TRBJ1-1; D ambiguous. Trimming shortened V by 1 base and J by 0 bases, and 9 bases separated the two germline ends. This CDR3 is built from 15 residues. Germline assignment: CDR1 SEHNR and CDR2 FQNEAQ (reference sequence). CDR3 sequence: CASSLDSQMNTEAFF. DNA for the CDR3: TGTGCCAGCAGCTTAGACAGCCAAATGAACACTGAAGCTTTCTTT.